This T cell receptor (beta chain) was documented in a study of blood T cell repertoires in COVID-19 (TCRdb year 2020). Regarding the complete study: Samples from collaborators originated in the United States, Italy and Spain and spanned both the acute and convalescent phases of COVID-19. The repertoires were made available in a free public database intended to serve as a resource for research on the immune response to SARS-CoV-2. Deeply sampled blood TCRbeta repertoires from subjects exposed to, actively infected with, or recovered from COVID-19 were included in the dataset. Nearly every sample came with metadata listing a de-identified subject ID, COVID-19 status, age in years and sex. Samples were obtained from the ongoing ImmuneRACE study (first 160 participants) and from about 1,300 subjects provided by 6 global collaborators. Where available, HLA class I and class II types were taken from metadata supplied by the sample provider and were not determined by assay-based typing. The prospective study material was composed of cDNA or gDNA derived from T cells, B-cell-depleted T cells, or PBMCs. Study-wide findings and limitations: Clinical and demographic metadata were provided uncurated, with the amount varying by source and participant.

On this clone itself: Its antigen is unknown. No much larger clone is present one base from it, and per-base qualities are unavailable.

Collaborating institutions collected whole blood in K2EDTA tubes following their own protocols. For TCRbeta analysis, collaborator samples were shipped as frozen whole blood, as isolated PBMCs, or as DNA extracted from either sample type. The immunoSEQ Assay, a bias-controlled multiplex PCR, was used to amplify TCRbeta CDR3 regions from genomic DNA. As for the authors' bioinformatics: The number of nucleated cells in each sample was estimated from the amplification of reference gene primers within the assay. To quantify the absolute abundance of each unique TCRbeta CDR3 rearrangement, sequence reads were collapsed and filtered. For each sample, productive Simpson clonality was calculated as the square root of Simpson's diversity index over productive rearrangements. TCRdb mirrors the immuneACCESS table, restricted to in-frame sequences. Some clones are absent from its copies; in checked studies, under half trace to an unresolved V gene, and the reason for the others is unknown. V and J calls and clone size are as listed in that table; D and trimming were resolved from the DNA. The table for this sample lists more than 65,000 clones; over 65% of them were counted only once. About a third of the sample is taken by the ten largest.

The clonotype comes from a woman aged 65 to 85 with acute or convalescent COVID-19. Sequenced input: peripheral blood.

Here the CDR3 is given as CASSQTPGTSGYTGELFF. In nucleotides, the sequence is TGCGCCAGCAGCCAAACGCCCGGGACTAGCGGATACACCGGGGAGCTGTTTTTT. The rearrangement combines TRBV4-3 with TRBJ2-2; 11 central nucleotides agree with TRBD2. In the germline V gene, CDR1 corresponds to LGHNA and CDR2 to YSLEER. Trimming removed 2 bases from V and 3 bases from J; the gene matches leave 8 bases unexplained. The cysteine opens and the phenylalanine closes a CDR3 of 18 amino acids. The entry retains the CDR3 DNA only, 54 bases that are in frame from base 1.